What follows describes a single TCR beta chain. Its antigen is unknown. CD45RO-negative, CCR7-positively selected cells formed the naive CD8 fraction, excluding terminally differentiated effector memory CD45RA+ cells. Replicate PCRs from sorted subsets contained roughly 200 ng DNA, which is some 30,000 T cell genomes. Measured with immunoSEQ multiplex PCR; TCRdb has only the in-frame clones, and not every one. The sample has fewer than 1 million clones; around 96% are singletons. The data belong to a study of shared clonotypes between healthy human individuals. Study-wide findings and caveats: Clonotypes which were not shared had lower generation probabilities than clonotypes that all four donors shared.

Germline V lookup: CDR1 ENHRY, CDR2 SYGVKD. There are 15 residues in the CDR3. Trimming pared 7 bases from V and 2 bases from J, leaving 17 bases between. The sequenced sample consisted of naive CD8+ T cells sorted from blood. The V and J genes are TRBV10-3 and TRBJ2-5; TRBD2 might be the D (5 bases). The origin of this receptor is a man aged 25 to 40 in good health. CDR3 amino acids: CAITGGGSDQETQYF. The CDR3 coding sequence is TGTGCCATCACAGGTGGCGGGTCAGATCAAGAGACCCAGTACTTC.